These 24 T cell receptor beta chains came from one sample sequenced in a study of tumor and adjacent non-tumor tissue in lung cancer. The template was RNA from unsorted bulk tissue. A modified ARM-PCR protocol with three rounds of nested PCR amplified TCRbeta. MiXCR was run by TCRdb on the multiplex PCR reads, yielding one entry per CDR3 protein. The sample has 100,000 to 120,000 distinct CDR3 sequences, about 87% seen once; the top ten hold roughly 20%. The sequenced sample consisted of lung tumor tissue. These receptor sequences come from a man aged 70 or older with non-small cell lung cancer.

A word on this clonotype: One junction end does not reproduce the germline sequence, and a read error may be involved. This sequence joins TRBV5-5 and TRBJ1-2, with D possibly being TRBD1 (5 bases). Per the germline V gene, CDR1 is SGHKS and CDR2 is YYEKEE (reference sequence). The CDR3 consists of 15 residues. This chain's CDR3 is CASNLGARDLYGYIF. CDR3 DNA sequence: TGTGCCAGCAACTTAGGGGCCCGCGACCTCTATGGATACATCTTC. Variable domain in full (rest from reference TRBV5-5 and TRBJ1-2): DAGVTQSPTHLIKTRGQQVTLRCSPISGHKSVSWYQQVLGQGPQFIFQYYEKEERGRGNFPDRFSARQFPNYSSELNVNALLLGDSALYLCASNLGARDLYGYIFGSGTRLTVV.

In this sample, this clonotype turned up once. The rearrangement links TRBV29-1 to TRBJ2-2; D may match TRBD1 or TRBD2 (5 bases each). Germline CDR1 SQVTM, CDR2 ANQGSEA. V was shortened by 5 bases and J by 9 bases, with 19 bases between the two germline ends. This CDR3 spans 14 amino acids. The CDR3 nucleotides read TGCAGCGTTATCGGGGCAGGGAATCTCAGGGAGCTGTTTTTT. The encoded protein is CSVIGAGNLRELFF.

A word on this clonotype: A read error may explain this, as a much larger clone is one base away. The chain carries TRBV7-9 and TRBJ2-3; D gene unclear. V was trimmed by 4 bases and J by 1 base, leaving 6 bases between them. The CDR3 totals 13 residues. Looked up from germline, CDR1 is SEHNR and CDR2 is FQNEAQ (reference sequence). The CDR3 protein is CASSSSRTDTQYF. DNA of the CDR3: TGTGCCAGCAGCTCATCGCGCACAGATACGCAGTATTTT. The complete variable domain, with remaining parts taken from reference TRBV7-9 and TRBJ2-3, reads DTGVSQNPRHKITKRGQNVTFRCDPISEHNRLYWYRQTLGQGPEFLTYFQNEAQLEKSRLLSDRFSAERPKGSFSTLEIQRTEQGDSAMYLCASSSSRTDTQYFGPGTRLTVL.

This clonotype has only a few counts. Compared with germline, one end of the junction differs, possibly owing to a read error. V and J are TRBV11-3 and TRBJ1-1; D remains ambiguous. Germline loops: CDR1 SGHNT, CDR2 YENEEA. This CDR3 is 16 amino acids long. The CDR3 DNA follows: TGTGCCAGCAGCTTATCCAGCATCAGGATGAACACTGAAGTTTCCTTT. As protein: CASSLSSIRMNTEVSF.

The V call is TRBV6-2 or TRBV6-3, the J call TRBJ2-3, with 9 bases lining up with TRBD1. V lost 8 bases, J lost 6 bases, and 15 bases stayed unmatched. The CDR3 extends over 16 amino acids. Germline CDR1 and CDR2: MNHEY and SVGEGT. CDR3 sequence (DNA): TGTGCCAGCGGTAGGTCGGACAGGGGAGGAACCGATACGCAGTATTTT. Amino acid sequence: CASGRSDRGGTDTQYF.

This clonotype appeared many times. The genes are TRBV12-3 or TRBV12-4 and TRBJ2-7; 13 bases are a match to TRBD2. CDR3 length: 16 amino acids. With 5 bases clipped from V and 5 bases from J, the junction kept 9 bases outside the gene matches. This CDR3 is CASSLTTSGRVNEQYF. CDR3 in DNA: TGTGCCAGCAGTCTAACCACTAGCGGGAGGGTCAACGAGCAGTACTTC.

The gene calls are TRBV10-3 and TRBJ1-4, with D possibly being TRBD1 (5 bases). The CDR3 consists of 15 residues. The germline V gene encodes CDR1 ENHRY and CDR2 SYGVKD. V was shortened by 3 bases and J by 4 bases, with 12 bases between the two germline ends. The CDR3: CAISDWGDYNEKLFF. The DNA for the CDR3 is TGTGCCATCAGTGATTGGGGCGATTATAATGAAAAACTGTTTTTT.

This clonotype was counted ten times or more. V usage is TRBV12-3 or TRBV12-4 and J usage is TRBJ2-1; 7 nucleotides line up with TRBD1. CDR3 length: 15 amino acids. J lost 4 bases, V lost 5 bases, and 8 bases had no gene match. The CDR3 loop reads CASSPQGLRYNEQFF. The CDR3 nucleotides are TGTGCCAGCAGTCCACAGGGGTTAAGGTACAATGAGCAGTTCTTC.

With regard to this clonotype: At one of its ends the junction is not consistent with the germline gene, which may arise from a read error. CDR3 region: CASSQQWRQETHYF. For the CDR3, the DNA is TGCGCTAGCAGCCAACAGTGGAGACAAGAGACCCACTACTTC. This rearrangement joins TRBV4-1 to TRBJ2-5; unclear D gene. Germline CDR1 MGHRA, CDR2 YSYEKL. There are 14 residues in the CDR3.

V is TRBV7-9 and J is TRBJ1-2; no firm D call. Trimming pared 0 bases from V and 8 bases from J, leaving 16 bases between. The V gene's germline CDR1 is SEHNR and CDR2 FQNEAQ (reference sequence). This CDR3 is 15 amino acids long. This chain's CDR3 is CASSLAKRVLCGYTF. The CDR3 coding sequence is TGTGCCAGCAGCTTAGCGAAGAGGGTACTTTGCGGCTACACCTTC.

Details on this clonotype: Since the CDR3 does not end with the conserved phenylalanine or tryptophan, this likely comes from a read error. This chain links TRBV12-5 with TRBJ1-5; D is uncertain. Gene TRBJ2-3 matches the end of the DNA better, so the J call may be wrong. This CDR3 has 14 residues. CDR1 LGHNT and CDR2 FRNRAP come from the germline V gene. The CDR3 spells CASGLTAGSQPQYY. The CDR3 nucleotides read TGTGCTAGTGGCCTTACCGCTGGCAGTCAGCCCCAGTATTAT.

CDR3 in DNA: TGTGTCATGAGCGGGGACAGCATAAGCTACGAGCAGTACTTC. It translates to CVMSGDSISYEQYF. The rearrangement joins TRBV11-2 to TRBJ2-7, with D tentatively TRBD1 or TRBD2 (7 bases each). Germline V CDR1 and CDR2: SGHAT, FQNNGV. The CDR3 is 14 residues long.

This clonotype appeared a single time. It may be a read error: a sequence one base away is much more abundant. V and J are TRBV10-1 and TRBJ2-5, with 7 bases lining up with TRBD1. Germline CDR1 and CDR2: WNHNN and SYGVQD (reference sequence). This CDR3 has 13 residues. The CDR3 DNA is TGCGCCAGCCGAGGTACAGGGGAAGAGGCCCACTACTTC. Its translation is CASRGTGEEAHYF.

For this clonotype: A junction end diverges from the germline sequence, so it may reflect a read error. This rearrangement joins TRBV11-3 to TRBJ2-7; no clear D. The CDR3 spans 15 residues. Germline loops: CDR1 SGHNT, CDR2 YENEEA. CDR3 nucleotide sequence: TGTACCAGCAGCCCGATGACATTTTCCGTGTACAAGCAGTACTTC. This sequence encodes CTSSPMTFSVYKQYF.

As concerns this clonotype: Germline and junction disagree at one end, which may indicate a read error. The gene calls are TRBV6-2 or TRBV6-3 and TRBJ2-2; 7 positions agree with TRBD2. The V gene's germline CDR1 is MNHEY and CDR2 SVGEGT. The CDR3 is 16 amino acids. CDR3 sequence (DNA): TGTGCCAGCAGTTACATCAGCGGGGCCAGCACCGGGGAGCTGCTTTTT. This sequence encodes CASSYISGASTGELLF.

A remark on this clonotype: The junction shows a germline mismatch at one end, possibly a read error. This chain connects TRBV6-2 or TRBV6-3 to TRBJ2-3; perhaps TRBD1 as D (5 bases). Germline CDR1 MNHEY, CDR2 SVGEGT. The CDR3 is 17 residues long. The CDR3 sequence is CANSYPMTVGHHDTQYF. In DNA, the CDR3 is TGTGCCAACAGTTACCCAATGACAGTAGGCCACCACGATACGCAGTATTTT.

As for this clonotype: At one of its ends the junction is not consistent with the germline gene, which may arise from a read error. This sequence joins TRBV5-6 and TRBJ1-5; D is unclear. From germline, CDR1 is SGHDT and CDR2 YYEEEE. The CDR3 runs 12 residues. The CDR3, as DNA: TGTGCTAGCAGCGTGGGGAGACAACCCCAGCTTTTT. The encoded protein is CASSVGRQPQLF.

Points on this clonotype: The junction does not match germline at one end; this may be a read error. The chain has TRBV12-3 or TRBV12-4 and TRBJ1-1; D is perhaps TRBD1 (5 bases). This CDR3 has 13 residues. CDR3 loop: CVSSSSSDTDAFF. The CDR3 DNA is TGTGTCAGCAGTTCAAGTTCGGACACTGATGCTTTCTTT.

This clonotype was detected many times. V and J are TRBV7-8 and TRBJ1-4; D unresolved. Germline V lookup: CDR1 SGHVS, CDR2 FQNEAQ. Trimming removed 1 base from V and 2 bases from J, with 5 bases in between. The CDR3 has 14 residues. The CDR3 reads CASSLDRTNEKLFF. For the CDR3, the DNA is TGTGCCAGCAGCTTAGATAGGACTAATGAAAAACTGTTTTTT.

Of note for this clonotype: The junction differs from germline at one of its ends, possibly a read error. CDR3: CAICDISVRDTDTQYF. DNA of the CDR3: TGTGCCATCTGTGATATTAGCGTGAGGGACACAGATACGCAGTATTTT. The chain couples TRBV10-3 to TRBJ2-3; the D gene is possibly TRBD2 (5 bases). The CDR3 contains 16 residues. The germline V gene has CDR1 ENHRY and CDR2 SYGVKD.

This clonotype was picked up one time. The V gene is TRBV6-2 or TRBV6-3, the J gene TRBJ1-5, with a weak D call TRBD1 (6 bases). This CDR3 spans 14 amino acids. Trimming pared 10 bases from V and 2 bases from J, leaving 15 bases between. The germline gives CDR1 MNHEY, CDR2 SVGEGT. CDR3 sequence reads: CATQGTARNQPQHF. In DNA, the CDR3 is TGTGCCACTCAGGGGACTGCTCGCAATCAGCCCCAGCATTTT.

This clonotype was detected a few times. The germline gene is not matched at one end of the junction; a read error may be the cause. This rearrangement joins TRBV6-2 or TRBV6-3 to TRBJ2-2; D may be TRBD2 (5 bases). The CDR3 contains 16 residues. The germline gives CDR1 MNHEY, CDR2 SVGEGT. DNA of the CDR3: TGTGCCAGCAGTACAAACCCCCAGGATCACACCGGGGAGCCGTTTTTT. It specifies CASSTNPQDHTGEPFF.

A few counts support this clonotype. This may come from a read error, since a much larger clone is one base off. The rearrangement links TRBV28 to TRBJ1-1; D remains unclear. Germline lookup yields CDR1 MDHEN and CDR2 SYDVKM. This CDR3 spans 15 amino acids. Trimming removed 8 bases at V and 3 bases at J, with 19 bases between. The chain's CDR3 is CASWGMGLRYTEAFF. DNA of the CDR3: TGTGCCAGCTGGGGAATGGGTCTCCGTTACACTGAAGCTTTCTTT.

V is TRBV6-1 and J is TRBJ2-5, with D tentatively TRBD2 (5 bases). With 4 bases removed from V and 1 base from J, the gap between germline ends came to 10 bases. The CDR3 runs 14 residues. The V gene's germline CDR1 is MNHNS and CDR2 SASEGT. The CDR3 loop is CASSGRAFQETQYF. CDR3 bases: TGTGCCAGCAGTGGGCGGGCATTCCAAGAGACCCAGTACTTC.